This is a list of T cell receptor beta chains from one sample in a study of cytomegalovirus exposure and HLA in healthy donors. Repertoires were generated with immunoSEQ multiplex PCR, while TCRdb's copy carries only in-frame clones and drops some. Among 150,000 to 200,000 clones listed, about three quarters were seen once. Sequencing used PBMCs. The receptors shown here come from a man between 18 and 29 years old in good health and CMV-seropositive. The CDR3 runs from the conserved cysteine through the conserved F or W. The order of the fields is CDR3 protein, CDR3 length, D gene, J gene, V gene. D genes are given only for firm matches.

cdr3_aa: CASSPRTGFDEQFF; cdr3_length: 14; d_call: TRBD1; j_call: TRBJ2-1; v_call: TRBV6-1
cdr3_aa: CASSLEGAALREKLFF; cdr3_length: 16; d_call: TRBD1; j_call: TRBJ1-4; v_call: TRBV7-8
cdr3_aa: CASSPFGGTYNEQFF; cdr3_length: 15; d_call: -; j_call: TRBJ2-1; v_call: TRBV19
cdr3_aa: CASSLEAATYNEQFF; cdr3_length: 15; d_call: -; j_call: TRBJ2-1; v_call: TRBV11-2
cdr3_aa: CASSESPTGTTEAFF; cdr3_length: 15; d_call: -; j_call: TRBJ1-1; v_call: TRBV10-1
cdr3_aa: CASSPLGGNQPQHF; cdr3_length: 14; d_call: -; j_call: TRBJ1-5; v_call: TRBV6-5
cdr3_aa: CASSQGVRTEAFF; cdr3_length: 13; d_call: TRBD1; j_call: TRBJ1-1; v_call: TRBV11-2
cdr3_aa: CASSHLRTGPNEKLFF; cdr3_length: 16; d_call: TRBD1; j_call: TRBJ1-4; v_call: TRBV2
cdr3_aa: CASSKTGRPGNTIYF; cdr3_length: 15; d_call: -; j_call: TRBJ1-3; v_call: TRBV5-6
cdr3_aa: CASSQVGGVGANVLTF; cdr3_length: 16; d_call: TRBD2; j_call: TRBJ2-6; v_call: TRBV4-2
cdr3_aa: CASSGQSNTEAFF; cdr3_length: 13; d_call: -; j_call: TRBJ1-1; v_call: TRBV28
cdr3_aa: CASSPPGENEQFF; cdr3_length: 13; d_call: -; j_call: TRBJ2-1; v_call: TRBV6-1
cdr3_aa: CASSQVGTDYGYTF; cdr3_length: 14; d_call: TRBD1; j_call: TRBJ1-2; v_call: TRBV4-1
cdr3_aa: CASSGQANQPQHF; cdr3_length: 13; d_call: TRBD1; j_call: TRBJ1-5; v_call: TRBV6-1
cdr3_aa: CASSFREDTEAFF; cdr3_length: 13; d_call: -; j_call: TRBJ1-1; v_call: TRBV27
cdr3_aa: CASSVRGEYYNEQFF; cdr3_length: 15; d_call: -; j_call: TRBJ2-1; v_call: TRBV9
cdr3_aa: CASSLSRNEQFF; cdr3_length: 12; d_call: -; j_call: TRBJ2-1; v_call: TRBV27
cdr3_aa: CASSELAGGARTGELFF; cdr3_length: 17; d_call: TRBD2; j_call: TRBJ2-2; v_call: TRBV6-1
cdr3_aa: CASSENDRELIGNTEAFF; cdr3_length: 18; d_call: TRBD1; j_call: TRBJ1-1; v_call: TRBV6-1